Shown below are 29 T cell receptor beta chains from a single sample sequenced in a study of CD8+CD57+ T cells in acquired aplastic anemia. Using genomic DNA as the template, TCR beta VDJ and CDR3 profiling was carried out. MiXCR was run by TCRdb on the reads, yielding one entry per CDR3 protein. Here the sample spans about 180,000 distinct CDR3 sequences, approximately 49% being singletons. Sequences were obtained from sorted CD4+, CD8+, or CD8+CD57+ T cells (not recorded which) from PBMCs. The receptor source for this set is a human donor in good health.

The J gene is TRBJ2-7, the V gene TRBV18; 12 nucleotides agree with TRBD1. Germline CDR1 is KGHSH and CDR2 is LQKENI. Germline trimming cut 3 bases from V and 9 bases from J; bases unmatched to any gene: 12. The CDR3 is 16 residues long. CDR3 loop: CASSPFDGTGGCGQYF. The CDR3 DNA follows: TGTGCCAGCTCACCTTTCGACGGGACAGGGGGCTGCGGGCAGTACTTC.

The rearrangement joins TRBV12-3 or TRBV12-4 to TRBJ2-7; D remains unclear. The CDR3 spans 14 residues. Deletions cut 3 bases from V and 2 bases from J, with 11 bases between. The CDR3 protein is CASSFGLGPYEQYF. The CDR3 DNA sequence: TGTGCCAGCAGTTTTGGGCTAGGGCCCTACGAGCAGTACTTC.

J is TRBJ2-7 and V is TRBV28; 8 bases map to TRBD1. This CDR3 is built from 16 residues. J gave up 5 bases and V 5 bases, and 14 bases lay outside the gene matches. CDR1 and CDR2 (germline): MDHEN, SYDVKM. The CDR3 DNA is TGTGCCAGCAGTGGTCCGGGAAACAGGGGGACGGACGAGCAGTACTTC. Protein sequence: CASSGPGNRGTDEQYF.

The chain employs TRBV24-1 and TRBJ2-1; D might be TRBD1 (5 bases). V was pared by 6 bases and J by 6 bases, with 8 bases between. Germline lookup yields CDR1 KGHDR and CDR2 SFDVKD. This CDR3 comprises 12 residues. The CDR3 sequence: CATSKGANEQFF. The CDR3 coding sequence is TGTGCCACCAGTAAAGGGGCCAATGAGCAGTTCTTC.

The chain couples TRBV7-6 to TRBJ1-1; D may be TRBD1 (6 bases). The CDR3 extends over 13 amino acids. The ends were cut back, 5 bases at V and 5 bases at J, with 12 bases in the middle. Germline lookup yields CDR1 SGHVS and CDR2 FNYEAQ. The CDR3 spells CASSPGAGTEAFF. The CDR3 DNA follows: TGTGCCAGCAGCCCGGGGGCAGGTACTGAAGCTTTCTTT.

This clonotype was detected many times. The chain employs TRBV7-2 and TRBJ1-6; D is undetermined. The CDR3 has 12 residues. Per germline, CDR1 SGHTA and CDR2 FQGNSA. Trimming left V 7 bases short and J 10 bases short, with 11 bases between. The CDR3 DNA follows: TGTGCCAGCACCCGAGAGGAGTCACCCCTCCACTTT. Translated: CASTREESPLHF. The whole variable domain, filled in from reference TRBV7-2 and TRBJ1-6, reads GAGVSQSPSNKVTEKGKDVELRCDPISGHTALYWYRQSLGQGLEFLIYFQGNSAPDKSGLPSDRFSAERTGGSVSTLTIQRTQQEDSAVYLCASTREESPLHFGNGTRLTVT.

In the case of this clonotype: The junction departs from the called germline gene at one end, perhaps through a read error. This chain joins TRBV5-3 and TRBJ2-7; D unresolved. TRBV5-3 qualifies as an ORF whose function is uncertain. This CDR3 is built from 13 residues. Written as DNA, the CDR3 is TGTGCCAGCAGCTCTCAGCTGCCCTACGAGCAGTACTTC. It specifies CASSSQLPYEQYF.

Remarks on this clonotype: Compared with germline, one end of the junction differs, possibly owing to a read error. The rearrangement links TRBV5-1 to TRBJ2-5; possible D gene TRBD2, 6 bases. The CDR3 totals 14 residues. Germline loops: CDR1 SGHRS, CDR2 YFSETQ. CDR3 nucleotides: TGTGCCAGCAGCTTGGGGGGTGGGGGGGAGACCCAGTACTTC. It encodes CASSLGGGGETQYF.

The chain uses TRBV4-1 and TRBJ2-6, with TRBD2 matching 8 bases. The CDR3 totals 17 residues. Germline V gene data show CDR1 as MGHRA and CDR2 as YSYEKL. J was trimmed by 3 bases and V by 4 bases; bases with no gene match: 8. In nucleotides, the CDR3 is TGCGCCAGCAGCCCAACCCCGGGGGGGCTTGGGGCCAACGTCCTGACTTTC. Translation gives CASSPTPGGLGANVLTF.

This clonotype appeared a few times. Compared with germline, one end of the junction differs, possibly owing to a read error. The rearrangement links TRBV2 to TRBJ1-4, with D unresolved. The CDR3 length is 12 residues. In germline, CDR1 is SNHLY, CDR2 FYNNEI. CDR3: CASSEVGEKLFF. DNA for the CDR3: TGTGCCAGCAGCGAAGTGGGTGAAAAACTGTTTTTT. The whole variable domain, filled in from reference TRBV2 and TRBJ1-4, reads EPEVTQTPSHQVTQMGQEVILRCVPISNHLYFYWYRQILGQKVEFLVSFYNNEISEKSEIFDDQFSVERPDGSNFTLKIRSTKLEDSAMYFCASSEVGEKLFFGSGTQLSVL.

As to this clonotype: The junction departs from the called germline gene at one end, perhaps through a read error. This chain joins TRBV9 and TRBJ2-7; D perhaps matches TRBD2 (6 bases). The CDR3 is 14 amino acids. Germline V gene lookup returns CDR1 SGDLS and CDR2 YYNGEE. CDR3 nucleotides: TGTGCCGGCAGCTTGGGACTGGGCGGGCACGAGCAGTACTTC. Translation gives CAGSLGLGGHEQYF.

The CDR3 bases are TGTGCCAGCAGCTTTTATAGCAATCAGCCCCAGCATTTT. This encodes CASSFYSNQPQHF. The chain has TRBV7-3 and TRBJ1-5; D is undetermined. The V gene lost 3 bases and the J gene lost 0 bases, with 3 bases spanning the gap. This CDR3 is 13 amino acids long. CDR1 is SGHTA, CDR2 FQGTGA, per germline.

This clonotype came up many times. This sequence joins TRBV24-1 and TRBJ2-7; D is perhaps TRBD2 (7 bases). The CDR3 contains 12 residues. The germline gives CDR1 KGHDR, CDR2 SFDVKD. V shed 4 bases and J shed 6 bases, with 9 bases lying between them. The CDR3 region is CATSEGGREQYF. The CDR3 DNA is TGTGCCACCAGTGAGGGGGGGCGCGAGCAGTACTTC.

With respect to this clonotype: This may be a read error: a much more frequent sequence differs by one nucleotide. CDR3 protein: CASSLGGRTCDEQFF. The DNA for the CDR3 is TGTGCCAGCAGCTTAGGGGGGCGGACGTGCGATGAGCAGTTCTTC. The chain employs TRBV11-2 and TRBJ2-1, with D perhaps TRBD1 (6 bases). CDR1 is SGHAT and CDR2 is FQNNGV in the germline V gene. The CDR3 is made up of 15 amino acids. V was clipped by 1 base and J by 8 bases, with 15 bases between them.

The genes are TRBV10-3 and TRBJ1-4; D gene uncertain. V lost 0 bases to trimming and J lost 7 bases, with 6 bases between them. From germline, CDR1 is ENHRY and CDR2 SYGVKD. This CDR3 has 13 residues. This CDR3 is CAISESGVEKLFF. DNA of the CDR3: TGTGCCATCAGTGAGTCCGGGGTTGAAAAACTGTTTTTT.

The chain couples TRBV10-1 to TRBJ2-1; 12 nucleotides match TRBD2. The V and J ends lost 10 bases and 7 bases, in that order; junction bases with no gene match: 11. This CDR3 spans 15 amino acids. From germline, CDR1 is WNHNN and CDR2 SYGVQD (reference sequence). CDR3 sequence (DNA): TGCGCCATCAGGGGAGACACTAGCGGGAGGAATGAGCAGTTCTTC. Translation: CAIRGDTSGRNEQFF.

The chain couples TRBV7-2 to TRBJ1-6, with a tentative D call TRBD1 (6 bases). The ends were cut back, 8 bases at V and 7 bases at J, with 12 bases in the middle. The CDR3 runs to 13 residues. Germline lookup yields CDR1 SGHTA and CDR2 FQGNSA. CDR3 region: CASAIQGNSPLHF. DNA of the CDR3: TGTGCCAGCGCCATACAGGGAAATTCACCCCTCCACTTT.

V and J are TRBV19 and TRBJ1-1; 8 bases are shared with TRBD1. This CDR3 contains 14 residues. Germline V gene lookup returns CDR1 LNHDA and CDR2 SQIVND (reference sequence). J gave up 2 bases and V 6 bases, and 5 bases lay outside the gene matches. The CDR3 loop reads CASSLTGANTEAFF. Written as DNA, the CDR3 is TGTGCCAGTAGCTTGACAGGGGCCAACACTGAAGCTTTCTTT.

This chain links TRBV20-1 with TRBJ2-1; maybe TRBD1 (6 bases). V lost 7 bases and J 7 bases, leaving 14 bases between the germline ends. Germline V CDR1 and CDR2: DFQATT, SNEGSKA (reference sequence). CDR3 size: 12 residues. The CDR3 region is CSVKGVGNEQFF. DNA of the CDR3: TGCAGTGTTAAGGGGGTGGGGAATGAGCAGTTCTTC.

The chain recombines TRBV2 with TRBJ2-1, with 7 bases matching TRBD2. J gave up 15 bases and V 10 bases, and 15 bases lay outside the gene matches. This CDR3 has 12 residues. The V gene's germline CDR1 is SNHLY and CDR2 FYNNEI. The CDR3 is CATHIEGRGPFF. The CDR3, as DNA: TGTGCCACGCACATAGAAGGGAGGGGTCCGTTCTTC.

The genes are TRBV7-3 and TRBJ2-1, with D possibly TRBD1 on 6 matching bases. The CDR3 runs 13 residues. Trimming took off 6 bases at V and 8 bases at J, with 14 bases between the two ends. Germline V gene sequence: CDR1 SGHTA, CDR2 FQGTGA. CDR3 coding DNA: TGTGCCAGCAGTCCGGGACAAATGGATGAGCAGTTCTTC. Translation gives CASSPGQMDEQFF.

This clonotype has more than one count but fewer than ten. J is TRBJ1-2 and V is TRBV2, with a weak D call TRBD1 (5 bases). CDR3 length: 15 amino acids. V lost 5 bases and J 2 bases, leaving 15 bases between the germline ends. Germline V gene sequence: CDR1 SNHLY, CDR2 FYNNEI. DNA of the CDR3: TGTGCCAGCAGTTTAGAGAACGGGGGGAACTATGGCTACACCTTC. It translates to CASSLENGGNYGYTF.

Turning to this clonotype: A clone one base away is much larger, so this may be a read error. The V gene is TRBV2, the J gene TRBJ1-1; perhaps TRBD1 as D (6 bases). This CDR3 has 15 amino acids. CDR1 and CDR2 from the germline V gene are SNHLY and FYNNEI. The CDR3 here is CASSEARGLNTEACF. The CDR3 DNA reads as TGTGCCAGCAGTGAAGCGAGGGGGTTGAACACTGAAGCTTGCTTT.

To note about this clonotype: This may come from a read error, since a much larger clone is one base off. V is TRBV12-3 or TRBV12-4 and J is TRBJ2-1; 12 nucleotides align to TRBD2. Unmatched junction bases numbered 6, after V lost 11 bases and J lost 4 bases. There are 14 residues in the CDR3. This CDR3 reads CAGETSGSYNEQFF. The CDR3 nucleotides read TGTGCCGGCGAGACTAGCGGGAGTTACAATGAGCAGTTCTTC.

The chain is built from TRBV11-3 and TRBJ2-7; no clear D. Germline V gene data show CDR1 as SGHNT and CDR2 as YENEEA. The CDR3 is 8 amino acids. Between the trimmed V and J ends, which lost 8 bases and 5 bases, there was a span of 1 base. The CDR3 spells CASDEQYF. The CDR3 coding sequence is TGTGCCAGCGACGAGCAGTACTTC.

This clonotype was observed a few times. This chain uses TRBV20-1 with TRBJ2-1; D gene uncertain. V was clipped by 6 bases and J by 7 bases, with 16 bases between them. The V gene's germline CDR1 is DFQATT and CDR2 SNEGSKA (reference sequence). The CDR3 sequence is 13 residues long. The DNA of the CDR3 is TGCAGTGCCAGCAGCTTAGATCGTAATGAGCAGTTCTTC. It translates to CSASSLDRNEQFF.

This clonotype was recorded once. The CDR3 bases are TGTGCCATCGCCGAAGGGGTTGCCCAAGAGACCCAGTACTTC. Its protein is CAIAEGVAQETQYF. This chain links TRBV10-3 with TRBJ2-5, with D possibly being TRBD1 (5 bases). Germline lookup yields CDR1 ENHRY and CDR2 SYGVKD. V shed 8 bases and J shed 1 base, with 14 bases lying between them. CDR3 length: 14 amino acids.

In its sample, this clonotype was seen many times. V and J are TRBV7-2 and TRBJ2-3, with 7 positions matching TRBD1. V dropped 1 base and J dropped 4; count of bases not matched to a gene: 5. In germline, CDR1 is SGHTA, CDR2 FQGNSA. This CDR3 comprises 15 residues. The CDR3 coding sequence is TGTGCCAGCAGCTTAGGGGATGACAGGGCAGATACGCAGTATTTT. Protein product: CASSLGDDRADTQYF.

The chain links TRBV4-2 to TRBJ2-7; the D is unclear. The CDR3 has 13 residues. V lost 1 base to trimming and J lost 4 bases, with 8 bases between them. Per the germline V gene, CDR1 is LGHNA and CDR2 is YNFKEQ. CDR3 loop: CASSQVENYEQYF. CDR3 DNA: TGTGCCAGCAGCCAAGTGGAGAATTACGAGCAGTACTTC.